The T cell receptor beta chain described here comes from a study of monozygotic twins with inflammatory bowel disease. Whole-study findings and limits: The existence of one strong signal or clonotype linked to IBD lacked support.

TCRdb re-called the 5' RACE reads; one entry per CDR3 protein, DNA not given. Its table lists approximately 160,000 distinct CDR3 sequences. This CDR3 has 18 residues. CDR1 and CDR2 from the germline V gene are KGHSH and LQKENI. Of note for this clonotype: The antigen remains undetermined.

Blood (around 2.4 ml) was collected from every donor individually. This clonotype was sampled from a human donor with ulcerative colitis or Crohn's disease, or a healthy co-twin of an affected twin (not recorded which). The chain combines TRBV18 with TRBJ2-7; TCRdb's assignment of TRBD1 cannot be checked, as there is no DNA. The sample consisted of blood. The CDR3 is CASSLGTGDSYYKYEQYF.